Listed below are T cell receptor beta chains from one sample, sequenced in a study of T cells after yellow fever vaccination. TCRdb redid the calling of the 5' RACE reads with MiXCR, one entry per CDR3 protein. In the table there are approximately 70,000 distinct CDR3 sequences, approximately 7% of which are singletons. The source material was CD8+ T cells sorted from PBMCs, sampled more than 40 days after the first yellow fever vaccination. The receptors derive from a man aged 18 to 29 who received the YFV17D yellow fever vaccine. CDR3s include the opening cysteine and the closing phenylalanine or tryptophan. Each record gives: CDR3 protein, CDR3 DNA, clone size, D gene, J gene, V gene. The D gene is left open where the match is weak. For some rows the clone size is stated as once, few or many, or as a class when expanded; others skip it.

CASSFATAGELFF,TGTGCCAGCAGCTTTGCGACCGCTGGGGAGCTGTTTTTT,.,.,TRBJ2-2,TRBV7-9
CASSVGSGANVLTF,TGTGCCAGCAGCGTAGGTTCTGGGGCCAACGTCCTGACTTTC,few,.,TRBJ2-6,TRBV9
CASSQGLAEREQFF,TGTGCCAGCAGCCAGGGACTAGCGGAGCGCGAGCAGTTCTTC,few,TRBD2,TRBJ2-1,TRBV5-4
CASSQVGTGGRNEQFF,TGTGCCAGCAGCCAAGTTGGGACAGGGGGCCGGAATGAGCAGTTCTTC,.,TRBD1,TRBJ2-1,TRBV4-2
CASSHLQGGAEAFF,TGCGCCAGCAGCCATCTCCAGGGAGGCGCTGAAGCTTTCTTT,few,.,TRBJ1-1,TRBV4-1
CSARDLSGTGVGRELFF,TGCAGTGCTAGAGATCTCTCCGGGACAGGGGTAGGACGGGAGCTGTTTTTT,.,TRBD1,TRBJ2-2,TRBV20-1
CASSPIRVPGELFF,TGTGCCAGCAGTCCTATCAGGGTTCCCGGGGAGCTGTTTTTT,many,.,TRBJ2-2,TRBV6-1
CASSSTTTGNTIYF,TGTGCCAGCAGCTCCACTACCACTGGAAACACCATATATTTT,few,.,TRBJ1-3,TRBV7-9
CASSPFGELNTGELFF,TGTGCCAGCAGCCCCTTCGGGGAGCTGAACACCGGGGAGCTGTTTTTT,many,.,TRBJ2-2,TRBV7-3
CASSYPSRGVQSSYNEQFF,TGTGCCAGCAGCTACCCTAGTCGGGGGGTCCAGAGCTCCTACAATGAGCAGTTCTTC,many,TRBD2,TRBJ2-1,TRBV7-6
CASSLVGGSRIDTQYF,TGTGCCAGCAGCCTGGTGGGGGGGAGCAGAATAGATACGCAGTATTTT,few,TRBD2,TRBJ2-3,TRBV7-3
CAISEKGGGAGETQYF,TGTGCCATCAGTGAGAAGGGTGGGGGGGCCGGCGAGACCCAGTACTTC,few,.,TRBJ2-5,TRBV10-3
CASSQVSGNYGYTF,TGCGCCAGCAGCCAAGTTTCGGGGAACTATGGCTACACCTTC,many,.,TRBJ1-2,TRBV4-1
CASSLVLASPRTDTQYF,TGTGCCAGCAGCTTAGTATTGGCTAGCCCTCGCACAGATACGCAGTATTTT,many,.,TRBJ2-3,TRBV7-2
CASSLTGREQFF,TGTGCCAGCAGCTTAACAGGTCGTGAGCAGTTCTTC,many,.,TRBJ2-1,TRBV7-3
CASSQRWLADYTDTQYF,TGCGCCAGCAGCCAACGCTGGCTAGCGGACTACACAGATACGCAGTATTTT,few,TRBD2,TRBJ2-3,TRBV4-1
CASSDLDSHEQFF,TGTGCCAGCAGTGACTTGGACAGTCATGAGCAGTTCTTC,many,.,TRBJ2-1,TRBV6-4
CASSQERGQAYEQYF,TGCGCCAGCAGCCAAGAACGGGGTCAGGCTTACGAGCAGTACTTC,.,.,TRBJ2-7,TRBV4-1
CASNSGTENSPLHF,TGTGCCAGCAACTCCGGGACAGAGAATTCACCCCTCCACTTT,.,TRBD1,TRBJ1-6,TRBV9
CASTPGQVNTEAFF,TGTGCCAGCACCCCCGGACAGGTGAACACTGAAGCTTTCTTT,many,TRBD1,TRBJ1-1,TRBV7-9
CASSQDGQGLAFVGNEQFF,TGTGCCAGCAGCCAAGACGGGCAGGGTCTAGCGTTTGTAGGCAATGAGCAGTTCTTC,many,.,TRBJ2-1,TRBV14
CATSRRQGRVIEYF,TGTGCCACCAGCAGGAGACAGGGAAGAGTAATCGAGTACTTC,many,TRBD1,TRBJ2-7,TRBV15
CASSQSDRGTSGANVLTF,TGCGCCAGCAGCCAATCGGATAGAGGGACATCTGGGGCCAACGTCCTGACTTTC,many,.,TRBJ2-6,TRBV4-3
CASSPSGGATDTQYF,TGTGCCAGCAGCCCTAGCGGGGGGGCCACAGATACGCAGTATTTT,many,TRBD2,TRBJ2-3,TRBV3-1
CASSVEGDGSGNTIYF,TGTGCCAGCAGCGTAGAAGGGGACGGCTCTGGAAACACCATATATTTT,few,.,TRBJ1-3,TRBV9
CASSMDRVGEKLFF,TGTGCCAGCAGCATGGACAGGGTTGGTGAAAAACTGTTTTTT,few,TRBD1,TRBJ1-4,TRBV7-6
CASRAQWETQYF,TGTGCCAGCAGGGCTCAGTGGGAGACCCAGTACTTC,many,.,TRBJ2-5,TRBV7-6
CASRSLAGSTDTQYF,TGCGCCAGCAGGTCGTTAGCGGGGAGCACAGATACGCAGTATTTT,many,TRBD2,TRBJ2-3,TRBV5-1
CASSAFPGQGLEDTQYF,TGTGCCAGCAGTGCTTTCCCGGGACAGGGGCTGGAAGATACGCAGTATTTT,few,TRBD1,TRBJ2-3,TRBV9
CASSSTIGRGGYNEQFF,TGTGCCAGCAGCTCTACAATCGGCCGGGGGGGCTACAATGAGCAGTTCTTC,many,TRBD2,TRBJ2-1,TRBV11-2
CASSLRRDTQYF,TGCGCCAGCAGCCTTAGGAGAGATACGCAGTATTTT,few,.,TRBJ2-3,TRBV5-1
CASRPGGTYNEQFF,TGTGCCAGCCGGCCGGGGGGCACCTACAATGAGCAGTTCTTC,few,.,TRBJ2-1,TRBV27
CASSPTSASTDTQYF,TGTGCCAGTAGTCCTACTAGCGCGAGCACAGATACGCAGTATTTT,.,TRBD2,TRBJ2-3,TRBV19
CASSLARTYLAGTDTQYF,TGTGCCAGCAGCTTAGCCCGCACTTATCTAGCGGGTACAGATACGCAGTATTTT,.,TRBD2,TRBJ2-3,TRBV11-1
CASSAGKETQYF,TGTGCCAGCAGCGCGGGGAAAGAGACCCAGTACTTC,.,.,TRBJ2-5,TRBV7-9
CASSSDRGMNTEAFF,TGTGCCAGCAGTTCGGACAGGGGAATGAACACTGAAGCTTTCTTT,many,TRBD1,TRBJ1-1,TRBV6-5
CASSRFDEQFF,TGTGCCAGCAGTCGGTTCGATGAGCAGTTCTTC,few,.,TRBJ2-1,TRBV12-3/TRBV12-4
CASSLSIGELFF,TGTGCCAGCAGCTTATCGATCGGGGAGCTGTTTTTT,many,.,TRBJ2-2,TRBV7-9
CASSSQPTGSGSEAFF,TGTGCCAGCAGTTCCCAGCCGACGGGCAGCGGGTCTGAAGCTTTCTTT,many,.,TRBJ1-1,TRBV12-3/TRBV12-4
CATTPDLGAIYGYTF,TGTGCCACTACTCCCGACCTAGGGGCGATCTATGGCTACACCTTC,.,.,TRBJ1-2,TRBV27